This TCR beta chain was obtained from a study of monozygotic twins with inflammatory bowel disease. Through template switching, UMIs that included a 6-nucleotide sample barcode were added. Two rounds of nested PCR, of 16 and 9 cycles, were run on TCRalpha and TCRbeta cDNA. TCRdb reprocessed the 5' RACE reads and reports one entry per CDR3 protein, with no DNA. The listing contains about 160,000 distinct CDR3 sequences. The CDR3 length is 13 residues. CDR1 and CDR2 (germline): MNHEY, SMNVEV (reference sequence). The chain links TRBV27 to TRBJ1-1; TCRdb returns TRBD1, unconfirmable since there is no DNA. Sequencing used blood. The clonotype was recovered from a human donor with ulcerative colitis or Crohn's disease, or a healthy co-twin of an affected twin (not recorded which). The CDR3 sequence is CASSPGQGMDAFF.